The rows below give T cell receptor beta chains drawn from one sample of a study of shared clonotypes between healthy human individuals. The table came from immunoSEQ multiplex PCR; TCRdb's copy has only in-frame clones and leaves some out. Here the sample spans approximately 2.5 million clones, around 90% being singletons. Sequenced: naive CD4+ T cells sorted from blood. The receptors here all came from a man aged 18 to 29 in good health. The CDR3 runs from the conserved cysteine through the conserved F or W. The D gene is left open where the match is weak. For some rows the clone size is stated as once, few or many, or as a class when expanded; others skip it.

j_call v_call clone_size d_call cdr3_aa cdr3_nt
TRBJ2-1 TRBV11-3 - TRBD2 CASSLEAGGYNEQFF TGTGCCAGCAGCTTAGAAGCGGGAGGGTATAATGAGCAGTTCTTC
TRBJ2-7 TRBV5-6 - - CASSYLSADSYEQYF TGTGCCAGCAGCTACCTGTCGGCAGACTCCTACGAGCAGTACTTC
TRBJ1-1 TRBV6-5 - - CASRGTPGTEAFF TGTGCCAGCCGGGGCACCCCGGGGACTGAAGCTTTCTTT
TRBJ2-2 TRBV28 once - CASSSYWGDTNTGELFF TGTGCCAGCAGTTCCTATTGGGGGGACACGAACACCGGGGAGCTGTTTTTT
TRBJ2-2 TRBV19 - - CASSTTQRWANTNTGELFF TGTGCCAGTAGTACCACGCAGCGGTGGGCTAATACGAACACCGGGGAGCTGTTTTTT
TRBJ2-7 TRBV25-1 - TRBD2 CASRETGTSYEQYF TGTGCCAGCAGGGAAACCGGGACTAGCTACGAGCAGTACTTC
TRBJ1-4 TRBV10-3 - - CAISERQGREKLFF TGTGCCATCAGTGAACGTCAGGGGAGGGAAAAACTGTTTTTT
TRBJ2-1 TRBV4-3 - - CASSQVGQGGHNEQFF TGCGCCAGCAGCCAAGTGGGGCAGGGGGGTCACAATGAGCAGTTCTTC
TRBJ2-5 TRBV29-1 - - CSVYSGSGDQETQYF TGCAGCGTTTATTCAGGGTCAGGAGACCAAGAGACCCAGTACTTC
TRBJ2-1 TRBV7-9 - - CASSFFPQSEQFF TGTGCCAGCAGCTTTTTCCCTCAGAGTGAGCAGTTCTTC
TRBJ2-3 TRBV6-4 - - CASSDGPVDTQYF TGTGCCAGCAGTGACGGGCCGGTAGATACGCAGTATTTT
TRBJ2-7 TRBV30 - - CAWTLGGYEQYF TGTGCCTGGACCCTCGGGGGTTACGAGCAGTACTTC
TRBJ1-6 TRBV30 few - CAWSRGQGNSPLHF TGTGCCTGGAGTCGTGGTCAGGGGAATTCACCCCTCCACTTT
TRBJ2-3 TRBV7-9 - TRBD2 CASSPRTRGDVGHTQYF TGTGCCAGCAGCCCTCGGACTAGGGGTGACGTTGGGCATACGCAGTATTTT
TRBJ2-1 TRBV25-1 - - CASSGSGPLNEQFF TGTGCCAGCAGTGGGTCCGGGCCCCTCAATGAGCAGTTCTTC
TRBJ2-5 TRBV5-4 - - CASSSRTTWETQYF TGTGCCAGCAGCTCACGGACTACCTGGGAGACCCAGTACTTC
TRBJ2-7 TRBV5-1 - - CASSSMGVVSYEQYF TGCGCCAGCAGCTCTATGGGGGTCGTTTCCTACGAGCAGTACTTC
TRBJ1-2 TRBV28 - - CASSGPAGVGYTF TGTGCCAGCAGTGGTCCAGCAGGGGTTGGCTACACCTTC
TRBJ2-7 TRBV6-6 - - CASRYREYEQYF TGTGCCAGCAGGTACAGGGAATACGAGCAGTACTTC
TRBJ2-1 TRBV5-1 - - CASSLRLYDEQFF TGCGCCAGCAGCTTGAGACTGTACGATGAGCAGTTCTTC
TRBJ2-3 TRBV6-4 - TRBD2 CASSDGTTSTDTQYF TGTGCCAGCAGTGATGGGACTACTAGCACAGATACGCAGTATTTT
TRBJ2-3 TRBV25-1 - - CASSETLLGSTDTQYF TGTGCCAGCAGTGAAACCTTACTAGGGAGCACAGATACGCAGTATTTT
TRBJ1-5 TRBV6-6 - - CASSYSDRRLAQPQHF TGTGCCAGCAGTTACAGTGACAGGCGGCTAGCTCAGCCCCAGCATTTT
TRBJ2-7 TRBV6-6 - TRBD1 CASSFRQGGTNEQYF TGTGCCAGCAGTTTTCGACAGGGGGGAACTAACGAGCAGTACTTC
TRBJ2-2 TRBV9 - - CASSVDLNTGELFF TGTGCCAGCAGCGTAGATCTAAACACCGGGGAGCTGTTTTTT
TRBJ1-2 TRBV6-5 - - CASRKGGTQTRGYTF TGTGCCAGCAGGAAAGGGGGGACCCAAACGCGGGGCTACACCTTC
TRBJ2-5 TRBV28 once - CASSRRGLEGRETQYF TGTGCCAGCAGCCGACGCGGACTGGAAGGACGGGAGACCCAGTACTTC
TRBJ1-5 TRBV19 few - CASSALRNDQPQHF TGTGCCAGTAGTGCATTGAGGAACGATCAGCCCCAGCATTTT
TRBJ1-3 TRBV19 few - CASSTASSGNTIYF TGTGCCAGTAGTACGGCAAGCTCTGGAAACACCATATATTTT
TRBJ1-4 TRBV6-5 - - CASSRGNEEKLFF TGTGCCAGCAGCCGGGGTAACGAGGAAAAACTGTTTTTT
TRBJ2-7 TRBV7-2 - - CASRERLFVPEQYF TGTGCCAGCAGGGAAAGGTTGTTTGTTCCCGAGCAGTACTTC
TRBJ2-7 TRBV6-1 - - CASGLQGKAYEQYF TGTGCCAGCGGGTTGCAGGGTAAAGCCTACGAGCAGTACTTC
TRBJ1-1 TRBV2 few - CASSVGTLNTEAFF TGTGCCAGCAGCGTCGGGACACTGAACACTGAAGCTTTCTTT
TRBJ2-1 TRBV7-6 - TRBD2 CASKTSGGNEQFF TGTGCCAGCAAGACTAGCGGGGGGAATGAGCAGTTCTTC
TRBJ1-4 TRBV18 - - CASSPGVNEKLFF TGTGCCAGCTCACCAGGAGTTAATGAAAAACTGTTTTTT
TRBJ1-2 TRBV7-2 - - CASSFGSNYGYTF TGTGCCAGCAGCTTCGGATCTAACTATGGCTACACCTTC
TRBJ2-2 TRBV4-1 - - CASSQGSLSDGLVATGELFF TGCGCCAGCAGCCAAGGAAGTCTTTCAGATGGGCTAGTCGCCACCGGGGAGCTGTTTTTT
TRBJ2-1 TRBV5-6 - - CASSEASSYLSYNEQFF TGTGCCAGCAGCGAGGCAAGCTCTTACCTCTCCTACAATGAGCAGTTCTTC
TRBJ2-1 TRBV10-3 - - CAINGGPLDYNEQFF TGTGCCATCAACGGGGGGCCTCTCGACTACAATGAGCAGTTCTTC
TRBJ2-3 TRBV7-2 - - CASSLGGADTQYF TGTGCCAGCAGCTTAGGGGGCGCAGATACGCAGTATTTT
TRBJ1-2 TRBV5-6 - - CASSLDHNYGYTF TGTGCCAGCAGCTTGGATCACAACTATGGCTACACCTTC
TRBJ2-3 TRBV12-5 - TRBD1 CASGLARTGGGTGTQYF TGTGCTAGTGGTTTGGCCCGGACAGGGGGAGGCACAGGTACGCAGTATTTT
TRBJ2-6 TRBV29-1 once - CSVEGGGTSGANVLTF TGCAGCGTTGAAGGGGGAGGTACCTCTGGGGCCAACGTCCTGACTTTC
TRBJ1-1 TRBV29-1 - - CSASTTRGTEAFF TGCAGCGCGTCAACGACTCGAGGGACTGAAGCTTTCTTT